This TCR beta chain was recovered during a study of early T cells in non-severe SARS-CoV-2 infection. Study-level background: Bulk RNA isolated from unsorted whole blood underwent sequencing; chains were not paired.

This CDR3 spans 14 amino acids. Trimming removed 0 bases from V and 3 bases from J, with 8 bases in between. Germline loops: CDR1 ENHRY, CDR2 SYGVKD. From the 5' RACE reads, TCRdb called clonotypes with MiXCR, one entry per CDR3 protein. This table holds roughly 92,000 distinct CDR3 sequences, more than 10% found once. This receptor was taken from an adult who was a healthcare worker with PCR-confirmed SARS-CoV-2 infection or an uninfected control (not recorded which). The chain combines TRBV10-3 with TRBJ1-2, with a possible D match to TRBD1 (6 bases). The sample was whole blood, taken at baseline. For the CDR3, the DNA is TGTGCCATCAGTGAGTCTGACAGGCACTATGGCTACACCTTC. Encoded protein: CAISESDRHYGYTF.